The rows below give T cell receptor beta chains drawn from one sample of a study of blood T cells in healthy people across ages. Each CDR3 protein is one row after TCRdb ran MiXCR on the 5' RACE reads. The table has approximately 730,000 distinct CDR3 sequences, around half seen once. The sample was blood. These receptors all stem from an older man in good health. The CDR3 runs from the conserved cysteine through the conserved F or W. The D gene is left open where the match is weak. Size tells how often a clone was seen (once, few, many) or the class of an expanded clone, and some rows leave it out.

J gene: TRBJ2-3; V gene: TRBV1; D gene: -; clone size: -; CDR3 DNA: TGCACCAGCAGCCATTGGGTAGGGGGACTGAGGAGAGACGCGTATTTT; CDR3 protein: CTSSHWVGGLRRDAYF
J gene: TRBJ2-7; V gene: TRBV6-6; D gene: -; clone size: few; CDR3 DNA: TGTGCCAGCAGTTCCCCTGACGGACGCCTGCGGTCTCACGAGCAGTACTTC; CDR3 protein: CASSSPDGRLRSHEQYF
J gene: TRBJ2-5; V gene: TRBV28; D gene: -; clone size: -; CDR3 DNA: TGTGCCAGCTCTGACGGGATGCAAGAGACCCAGTACTTC; CDR3 protein: CASSDGMQETQYF
J gene: TRBJ2-7; V gene: TRBV21-1; D gene: -; clone size: -; CDR3 DNA: TGTGCCAGCAGCAAATTACGGCTACCAACACGGGCTCAGTACTTC; CDR3 protein: CASSKLRLPTRAQYF
J gene: TRBJ2-7; V gene: TRBV19; D gene: TRBD1; clone size: -; CDR3 DNA: TGTGCCAGTAGTCCGCGGACAGGGGGCACAAGTTCCTACGAGCAGTACTTC; CDR3 protein: CASSPRTGGTSSYEQYF
J gene: TRBJ1-1; V gene: TRBV9; D gene: -; clone size: -; CDR3 DNA: TGTGCCAGCAGCGAGGCTGGGACTGGCGGTGAAGCTTTCTTT; CDR3 protein: CASSEAGTGGEAFF
J gene: TRBJ2-5; V gene: TRBV5-1; D gene: -; clone size: -; CDR3 DNA: TGCGCCAGCAAGGGGGCTAGCGTCATGGGAGAGACCCAGTACTTC; CDR3 protein: CASKGASVMGETQYF
J gene: TRBJ2-7; V gene: TRBV3-1; D gene: TRBD1; clone size: -; CDR3 DNA: TGTGCCAGCAGATCCGGACAGGGGGACGAGCAGTACTTC; CDR3 protein: CASRSGQGDEQYF
J gene: TRBJ2-4; V gene: TRBV29-1; D gene: -; clone size: many; CDR3 DNA: TGCAGCGTTGCCGGACTAGCCAAAAACATTCAGTACTTC; CDR3 protein: CSVAGLAKNIQYF
J gene: TRBJ2-1; V gene: TRBV7-2; D gene: -; clone size: few; CDR3 DNA: TGTGCCAGCAGCTTCGTCGTAGCGCGGAATGAGCAGTTCTTC; CDR3 protein: CASSFVVARNEQFF
J gene: TRBJ2-3; V gene: TRBV7-3; D gene: TRBD2; clone size: few; CDR3 DNA: TGTGCCAGCAGCGAGGGGCGGGAGAGGGCAGATACGCAGTATTTT; CDR3 protein: CASSEGRERADTQYF
J gene: TRBJ2-1; V gene: TRBV10-3; D gene: -; clone size: -; CDR3 DNA: TGTGCCATCAGTGAGTCGAGAGGGGGACGGCGCGGATACAATTACAATGAGCAGTTCTTC; CDR3 protein: CAISESRGGRRGYNYNEQFF
J gene: TRBJ2-3; V gene: TRBV29-1; D gene: -; clone size: few; CDR3 DNA: TGCAGCGCGACTAGCACAGATACGCAGTATTTT; CDR3 protein: CSATSTDTQYF
J gene: TRBJ2-1; V gene: TRBV6-2/TRBV6-3; D gene: -; clone size: -; CDR3 DNA: TGTGCCAGCAGCTCCCTGGGGGTCTCCTACAATGAGCAGTTCTTC; CDR3 protein: CASSSLGVSYNEQFF
J gene: TRBJ2-1; V gene: TRBV12-3/TRBV12-4; D gene: TRBD1; clone size: few; CDR3 DNA: TGTGCCAGCAGTTTGTGGCAGGGGGTCAATGAGCAGTTCTTC; CDR3 protein: CASSLWQGVNEQFF
J gene: TRBJ2-5; V gene: TRBV24-1; D gene: TRBD1; clone size: -; CDR3 DNA: TGTGCCACCAGTGACCCAAGGACAGGGGGAGAGACCCAGTACTTC; CDR3 protein: CATSDPRTGGETQYF
J gene: TRBJ2-1; V gene: TRBV20-1; D gene: -; clone size: few; CDR3 DNA: TGCAGTGCTAGGGTAGTAACTGAGCAGTTCTTC; CDR3 protein: CSARVVTEQFF
J gene: TRBJ2-2; V gene: TRBV15; D gene: TRBD2; clone size: -; CDR3 DNA: TGTGCCACCAGCAGAGGTGGCGGGAGGTCAAACACCGGGGAGCTGTTTTTT; CDR3 protein: CATSRGGGRSNTGELFF
J gene: TRBJ2-1; V gene: TRBV4-1; D gene: -; clone size: -; CDR3 DNA: TGCGCCAGCAGCCAAGGATGGGCGGCATTGGGACTGGCACAAAATGAGCAGTTCTTC; CDR3 protein: CASSQGWAALGLAQNEQFF
J gene: TRBJ1-2; V gene: TRBV9; D gene: -; clone size: -; CDR3 DNA: TGTGCCAGCAGCGTAGATGGCAGTTCCTATGGCTACACCTTC; CDR3 protein: CASSVDGSSYGYTF
J gene: TRBJ2-7; V gene: TRBV27; D gene: -; clone size: -; CDR3 DNA: TGTGCCAGCAGTTTAAGTCCCGGGACGGGGGTCTACGAGCAGTACTTC; CDR3 protein: CASSLSPGTGVYEQYF
J gene: TRBJ2-7; V gene: TRBV18; D gene: -; clone size: -; CDR3 DNA: TGTGCCAGCTCACCAGAACTTCCACGCCAATCCTACGAGCAGTACTTC; CDR3 protein: CASSPELPRQSYEQYF
J gene: TRBJ2-3; V gene: TRBV29-1; D gene: -; clone size: -; CDR3 DNA: TGCAGCGTTGACGGGCCGGGGGGCAGAGATACGCAGTATTTT; CDR3 protein: CSVDGPGGRDTQYF
J gene: TRBJ2-1; V gene: TRBV28; D gene: -; clone size: -; CDR3 DNA: TGTGCCAGCAGCCGCGTGTGGGGACTGGGCAACAATGAGCAGTTCTTC; CDR3 protein: CASSRVWGLGNNEQFF
J gene: TRBJ2-7; V gene: TRBV6-5; D gene: TRBD1; clone size: -; CDR3 DNA: TGTGCCAGCAGTTACGGCGGGACAGGGTACAATGAGCAGTACTTC; CDR3 protein: CASSYGGTGYNEQYF
J gene: TRBJ2-4; V gene: TRBV27; D gene: -; clone size: -; CDR3 DNA: TGTGCCAGCAGCTCCGGAGGGGTAGACAAAAACATTCAGTACTTC; CDR3 protein: CASSSGGVDKNIQYF
J gene: TRBJ2-3; V gene: TRBV28; D gene: TRBD2; clone size: -; CDR3 DNA: TGTGCCAGCAGTTTCCTAGCGGGCGATACGCAGTATTTT; CDR3 protein: CASSFLAGDTQYF
J gene: TRBJ2-1; V gene: TRBV27; D gene: -; clone size: once; CDR3 DNA: TGTGCCAGCAGTCCCCGGACAAGGCACAATGAGCAGTTCTTC; CDR3 protein: CASSPRTRHNEQFF
J gene: TRBJ2-7; V gene: TRBV5-1; D gene: TRBD2; clone size: -; CDR3 DNA: TGCGCCAGCAGCTTGGAACTAGCGGACTACGAGCAGTACTTC; CDR3 protein: CASSLELADYEQYF
J gene: TRBJ2-3; V gene: TRBV7-9; D gene: TRBD2; clone size: -; CDR3 DNA: TGTGCCAGCAGCACAAGGGACGCTGGGAGGGGTGCGTATTTT; CDR3 protein: CASSTRDAGRGAYF
J gene: TRBJ2-7; V gene: TRBV7-8; D gene: -; clone size: -; CDR3 DNA: TGTGCCAGCAGCTTAACCGCCCCTGACTACGAGCAGTACTTC; CDR3 protein: CASSLTAPDYEQYF
J gene: TRBJ1-1; V gene: TRBV5-5; D gene: -; clone size: -; CDR3 DNA: TGTGCCAGCAGCTCGAGCGCTGGGACACTGAACACTGAAGCTTTCTTT; CDR3 protein: CASSSSAGTLNTEAFF
J gene: TRBJ2-5; V gene: TRBV29-1; D gene: -; clone size: few; CDR3 DNA: TGCAGCGTAGCTACAGGCTCCGGACCCCAAGAGACCCAGTACTTC; CDR3 protein: CSVATGSGPQETQYF
J gene: TRBJ2-7; V gene: TRBV7-9; D gene: -; clone size: few; CDR3 DNA: TGCGCCAGCAGCTTGGCGGGCAGTTACAATGAGCAGTACTTC; CDR3 protein: CASSLAGSYNEQYF
J gene: TRBJ2-7; V gene: TRBV10-3; D gene: -; clone size: few; CDR3 DNA: TGTGCCATCAGTGGGACTCAGTACGAGCAGTACTTC; CDR3 protein: CAISGTQYEQYF
J gene: TRBJ2-1; V gene: TRBV28; D gene: TRBD1; clone size: many; CDR3 DNA: TGTGCCAGCACCAACCGGGACAGGATGTACAATGAGCAGTTCTTC; CDR3 protein: CASTNRDRMYNEQFF
J gene: TRBJ1-1; V gene: TRBV27; D gene: TRBD1; clone size: -; CDR3 DNA: TGTGCCAGCAGTTTCCTATTGGCAGGGGGAAAGAACACTGAAGCTTTCTTT; CDR3 protein: CASSFLLAGGKNTEAFF
J gene: TRBJ2-4; V gene: TRBV15; D gene: TRBD1; clone size: -; CDR3 DNA: TGTGCCACCAGCAGAGCGTCAGGGGGAAACATTCAGTACTTC; CDR3 protein: CATSRASGGNIQYF
J gene: TRBJ1-2; V gene: TRBV6-1; D gene: -; clone size: -; CDR3 DNA: TGTGCCAGCAGCATACTAAGTGACGGAGGCTACACCTTC; CDR3 protein: CASSILSDGGYTF
J gene: TRBJ2-5; V gene: TRBV5-1; D gene: -; clone size: -; CDR3 DNA: TGCGCCAGCAGCGTTGGGCGCACAGGGAGAGAGACCCAGTACTTC; CDR3 protein: CASSVGRTGRETQYF
J gene: TRBJ2-7; V gene: TRBV5-1; D gene: TRBD2; clone size: -; CDR3 DNA: TGCGCCAGCAGCTTGGGTTCTAGCGGGTCCCGCTACGAGCAGTACTTC; CDR3 protein: CASSLGSSGSRYEQYF
J gene: TRBJ1-2; V gene: TRBV12-3/TRBV12-4; D gene: -; clone size: -; CDR3 DNA: TGTGCCAGCAGCGCCGGGGGCGTCCGCTATGGCTACACCTTC; CDR3 protein: CASSAGGVRYGYTF
J gene: TRBJ2-5; V gene: TRBV9; D gene: -; clone size: -; CDR3 DNA: TGTGCCAGCAGCGTAGGGGGCGATTGGTACCAAGAGACCCAGTACTTC; CDR3 protein: CASSVGGDWYQETQYF
J gene: TRBJ1-1; V gene: TRBV20-1; D gene: -; clone size: -; CDR3 DNA: TGCAGTGCTCGAGACACCATCGTACCGGCTGAAGCTTTCTTT; CDR3 protein: CSARDTIVPAEAFF
J gene: TRBJ2-2; V gene: TRBV20-1; D gene: TRBD2; clone size: -; CDR3 DNA: TGCAGTGCTAGGTTCCTAGCGGCCCGGAACACCGGGGAGCTGTTTTTT; CDR3 protein: CSARFLAARNTGELFF
J gene: TRBJ2-7; V gene: TRBV7-9; D gene: TRBD1; clone size: -; CDR3 DNA: TGTGCCAGCAGCCTGAGTTCCGGGACAGGGGCCCCCGAGCAGTACTTC; CDR3 protein: CASSLSSGTGAPEQYF
J gene: TRBJ1-1; V gene: TRBV6-6; D gene: -; clone size: few; CDR3 DNA: TGTGCCAGCAGTCCGTCTGGGCGAGGAGCTTTCTTT; CDR3 protein: CASSPSGRGAFF
J gene: TRBJ2-7; V gene: TRBV27; D gene: TRBD2; clone size: -; CDR3 DNA: TGTGCCAGCAGTTTAAGTGTCGGGAGGACCTACGAGCAGTACTTC; CDR3 protein: CASSLSVGRTYEQYF
J gene: TRBJ1-2; V gene: TRBV9; D gene: TRBD1; clone size: -; CDR3 DNA: TGTGCCAGCAGCGTAGGACAGGGATCTAACTATGGCTACACCTTC; CDR3 protein: CASSVGQGSNYGYTF
J gene: TRBJ1-5; V gene: TRBV10-3; D gene: -; clone size: -; CDR3 DNA: TGTGCCATCAGCCAGGGGACCATCATTGGGGATCAGCCCCAGCATTTT; CDR3 protein: CAISQGTIIGDQPQHF
J gene: TRBJ2-5; V gene: TRBV25-1; D gene: -; clone size: -; CDR3 DNA: TGTGCCAGCAATCCGGGAAACCAAGAGACCCAGTACTTC; CDR3 protein: CASNPGNQETQYF
J gene: TRBJ1-5; V gene: TRBV12-3/TRBV12-4; D gene: -; clone size: -; CDR3 DNA: TGTGCCAGCAGCCCCGTGGCTCAAGGTACCGGTAATCAGCCCCAGCATTTT; CDR3 protein: CASSPVAQGTGNQPQHF
J gene: TRBJ2-7; V gene: TRBV10-3; D gene: -; clone size: few; CDR3 DNA: TGTGCCATCAGTGAGTCGGAGGGGGAGAGCTACGAGCAGTACTTC; CDR3 protein: CAISESEGESYEQYF
J gene: TRBJ1-1; V gene: TRBV29-1; D gene: -; clone size: -; CDR3 DNA: TGCAGCGGCGGGGGGTTGGGCACTGAAGCTTTCTTT; CDR3 protein: CSGGGLGTEAFF
J gene: TRBJ1-1; V gene: TRBV4-2; D gene: -; clone size: -; CDR3 DNA: TGTGCCAGCAGCTCCTTCAGTCAGGCCCAGAACACTGAAGCTTTCTTT; CDR3 protein: CASSSFSQAQNTEAFF
J gene: TRBJ2-1; V gene: TRBV29-1; D gene: TRBD2; clone size: few; CDR3 DNA: TGCAGCTCGGGAGGGTCTAGCGGAGATGAGCAGTTCTTC; CDR3 protein: CSSGGSSGDEQFF
J gene: TRBJ2-7; V gene: TRBV6-5; D gene: TRBD2; clone size: -; CDR3 DNA: TGTGCCAGCAGTGGACTAGCGGGAGCTAACGAGCAGTACTTC; CDR3 protein: CASSGLAGANEQYF